The 23 T cell receptor beta chains listed next were all sequenced from one sample in a study of shared clonotypes between healthy human individuals. Sequenced by immunoSEQ multiplex PCR; TCRdb stores in-frame clones only, minus some. The sample includes 850,000 to 1,200,000 clones, around 74% of them seen just once. The sample comprised memory CD4+ T cells sorted from blood. Subset specified: CD45RA-negative fraction. These receptors were obtained from a man in his late teens or twenties in good health.

The chain recombines TRBV2 with TRBJ2-5; D is undetermined. The CDR3 consists of 11 residues. Germline V gene data show CDR1 as SNHLY and CDR2 as FYNNEI. Trimming cost V 6 bases and J 5 bases, with 7 bases left between them. The CDR3 DNA sequence: TGTGCCAGCAGCATGGCGGAGACCCAGTACTTC. It codes for CASSMAETQYF.

This chain connects TRBV5-8 to TRBJ2-7, with 8 positions matching TRBD1. Per germline, CDR1 SGHTS and CDR2 YDEGEE. The CDR3 loop spans 17 amino acids. With V trimmed by 2 bases and J by 7 bases, 17 bases remained unmatched. The CDR3 spells CASSFSQTGASVGEQYF. CDR3 coding DNA: TGTGCCAGCAGCTTTTCCCAGACAGGGGCATCGGTTGGGGAGCAGTACTTC.

This rearrangement joins TRBV27 to TRBJ1-2, with a weak D call TRBD1 (5 bases). The ends were cut back, 6 bases at V and 8 bases at J, with 16 bases in the middle. CDR1 is MNHEY, CDR2 SMNVEV, per germline (reference sequence). CDR3 size: 13 residues. The CDR3 is CASSRGTAIGYTF. The CDR3 DNA sequence: TGTGCCAGCAGCCGCGGGACCGCAATCGGCTACACCTTC.

The rearrangement uses TRBV10-3 and TRBJ2-2; no reliable D call. The CDR3 is 13 amino acids. The V gene lost 9 bases and the J gene lost 0 bases, with 8 bases spanning the gap. Germline V lookup: CDR1 ENHRY, CDR2 SYGVKD. CDR3 coding DNA: TGTGCCATTGAACGGACGAACACCGGGGAGCTGTTTTTT. It codes for CAIERTNTGELFF.

Details on this clone: Other nucleotide sequences from this sample produce the same CDR3. The gene calls are TRBV28 and TRBJ1-1; weak D call: TRBD1 (6 bases). Germline V gives CDR1 MDHEN, CDR2 SYDVKM. Trimming took off 1 base at V and 10 bases at J, with 10 bases between the two ends. CDR3 length equals 12 residues. In DNA form, the CDR3 reads TGTGCCAGCAGTTTATCAAGAGGGGGAGCTTTCTTT. Its translation: CASSLSRGGAFF.

CDR3 sequence reads: CASSLGRGQGDTQYF. As DNA, the CDR3 is TGCGCCAGCAGCCTGGGCCGGGGGCAGGGAGATACGCAGTATTTT. J is TRBJ2-3 and V is TRBV5-1; D is perhaps TRBD1 or TRBD2 (6 bases each). CDR3 length: 15 residues. From germline, CDR1 is SGHRS and CDR2 YFSETQ. The V gene lost 4 bases and the J gene lost 5 bases, with 17 bases spanning the gap. The full variable domain, its missing parts supplied by reference TRBV5-1 and TRBJ2-3, is KAGVTQTPRYLIKTRGQQVTLSCSPISGHRSVSWYQQTPGQGLQFLFEYFSETQRNKGNFPGRFSGRQFSNSRSEMNVSTLELGDSALYLCASSLGRGQGDTQYFGPGTRLTVL.

The chain carries TRBV9 and TRBJ2-2; D is possibly TRBD2 (6 bases). Germline loops: CDR1 SGDLS, CDR2 YYNGEE. This CDR3 spans 15 amino acids. V gave up 0 bases and J gave up 3 bases, with 9 bases separating them. DNA for the CDR3: TGTGCCAGCAGCGTAGATGGGGGGTACACCGGGGAGCTGTTTTTT. Its translation: CASSVDGGYTGELFF. Combining the CDR3 with reference TRBV9 and TRBJ2-2 gives the whole variable domain DSGVTQTPKHLITATGQRVTLRCSPRSGDLSVYWYQQSLDQGLQFLIQYYNGEERAKGNILERFSAQQFPDLHSELNLSSLELGDSALYFCASSVDGGYTGELFFGEGSRLTVL.

The CDR3 nucleotides are TGTGCCAGCAGTCGACTAGCAGCATCCACAGATACGCAGTATTTT. It translates to CASSRLAASTDTQYF. The gene calls are TRBV2 and TRBJ2-3; 7 nucleotides match TRBD2. V lost 5 bases and J lost 2; bases outside the gene matches: 7. CDR1 SNHLY and CDR2 FYNNEI come from the germline V gene. The CDR3 is 15 amino acids.

This rearrangement joins TRBV19 to TRBJ1-2, with a weak D call TRBD1 (5 bases). Germline values: CDR1 LNHDA, CDR2 SQIVND (reference sequence). The CDR3 sequence is 15 residues long. V was cut by 5 bases and J by 8 bases, with 21 bases left in between. The CDR3 loop reads CASSGGSRALNGYTF. The CDR3 DNA is TGTGCCAGTAGTGGGGGGAGCCGGGCTTTGAACGGCTACACCTTC.

The V call is TRBV6-5, the J call TRBJ2-7, with D tentatively TRBD2 (5 bases). The germline V and J ends were trimmed by 6 bases and 2 bases, with 8 bases remaining between them. This CDR3 contains 12 residues. Germline lookup yields CDR1 MNHEY and CDR2 SVGAGI. This CDR3 reads CASSGGTYEQYF. The CDR3 bases are TGTGCCAGCAGCGGAGGTACCTACGAGCAGTACTTC.

V gene TRBV5-1 combines with J gene TRBJ1-1; D may be TRBD1 (6 bases). The germline gives CDR1 SGHRS, CDR2 YFSETQ. There are 15 residues in the CDR3. Trimming took off 4 bases at V and 3 bases at J, with 16 bases between the two ends. CDR3 in DNA: TGCGCCAGCAGCCCCAAGACAGGTTCATACACTGAAGCTTTCTTT. Translating it yields CASSPKTGSYTEAFF.

This clone was recorded at least ten times. The chain combines TRBV14 with TRBJ2-1, with 11 positions matching TRBD2. V lost 5 bases and J lost 7; bases outside the gene matches: 10. CDR1 and CDR2 from the germline V gene are SGHDN and FVKESK. The CDR3 has 16 amino acids. The DNA of the CDR3 is TGTGCCAGCAGCAGGGGACTAGCGGTCGTAATGAATGAGCAGTTCTTC. It specifies CASSRGLAVVMNEQFF.

The chain combines TRBV10-1 with TRBJ2-7; D is unclear. CDR3 size: 10 residues. CDR1 is WNHNN, CDR2 SYGVQD, per germline (reference sequence). V lost 5 bases and J 5 bases, leaving 4 bases between the germline ends. The DNA for the CDR3 is TGCGCCAGCAGTACTAACGAGCAGTACTTC. Its protein product is CASSTNEQYF.

The sample holds one count of this clone. V and J are TRBV5-1 and TRBJ1-6, with a tentative D call TRBD1 (5 bases). The V end lost 0 bases, the J end lost 7 bases, and 17 bases lay between the germline ends. CDR1 is SGHRS, CDR2 YFSETQ, per germline. The CDR3 has 17 amino acids. The CDR3 region is CASSLDRSGGVNSPLHF. The CDR3 coding sequence is TGCGCCAGCAGCTTGGATCGCTCGGGGGGTGTGAATTCACCCCTCCACTTT.

This clone was seen a few times. The chain links TRBV20-1 to TRBJ1-2; D gene ambiguous. Germline V gene lookup returns CDR1 DFQATT and CDR2 SNEGSKA (reference sequence). CDR3 length: 11 amino acids. V was shortened by 4 bases and J by 6 bases, with 9 bases between the two germline ends. The CDR3 here is CSATRENGYTF. The CDR3 DNA sequence: TGCAGTGCTACCCGCGAAAATGGCTACACCTTC.

The chain combines TRBV28 with TRBJ1-4; no definite D call. CDR1 MDHEN and CDR2 SYDVKM come from the germline V gene. Between the trimmed V and J ends, which lost 1 base and 4 bases, there was a span of 10 bases. There are 15 residues in the CDR3. CDR3 bases: TGTGCCAGCAGTTTATTCTCTCGGGGTAATGAAAAACTGTTTTTT. Its protein product is CASSLFSRGNEKLFF.

This clone was seen just once. V usage is TRBV30 and J usage is TRBJ1-2; TRBD1 might be the D (5 bases). With 4 bases removed from V and 4 bases from J, the gap between germline ends came to 19 bases. Germline values: CDR1 GTSNPN, CDR2 SVGIG (reference sequence). The CDR3 extends over 15 amino acids. The CDR3 region is CAWKPPNQGLYGYTF. The CDR3 DNA sequence: TGTGCCTGGAAACCTCCCAATCAGGGACTCTATGGCTACACCTTC.

The genes are TRBV4-2 and TRBJ2-3, with D possibly matching TRBD2 (6 bases). The CDR3 is made up of 17 amino acids. Trimming removed 0 bases at V and 6 bases at J, with 19 bases between. CDR1 LGHNA and CDR2 YNFKEQ come from the germline V gene. Written as DNA, the CDR3 is TGTGCCAGCAGCCAAGAATCGTCCGGGACTCCCCGGGATACGCAGTATTTT. Translated, it gives CASSQESSGTPRDTQYF.

V usage is TRBV30 and J usage is TRBJ2-7; D may be TRBD1 or TRBD2 (5 bases each). The CDR3 is 13 residues long. Trimming cost V 6 bases and J 7 bases, with 19 bases left between them. Germline CDR1 is GTSNPN and CDR2 is SVGIG (reference sequence). CDR3 DNA: TGTGCCTGCCAAACAACAGGATGGGGGGAGCAGTACTTC. Translating gives CACQTTGWGEQYF.

The rearrangement links TRBV5-1 to TRBJ1-2; the D gene is possibly TRBD1 (6 bases). The CDR3 is 15 amino acids. V was trimmed by 4 bases and J by 8 bases, leaving 21 bases between them. Germline assignment: CDR1 SGHRS and CDR2 YFSETQ. CDR3 amino acids: CASSLNAGDSGGYTF. The CDR3 DNA follows: TGCGCCAGCAGCCTTAACGCAGGGGACTCGGGAGGCTACACCTTC.

DNA of the CDR3: TGTGCCAGCAGAGGGACTAGCGGGGGGATCACCGGGGAGCTGTTTTTT. It is translated as CASRGTSGGITGELFF. This chain connects TRBV2 to TRBJ2-2; 15 bases match TRBD2. This CDR3 is built from 16 residues. V gave up 6 bases and J gave up 4 bases; unmatched junction bases: 3. The V gene's germline CDR1 is SNHLY and CDR2 FYNNEI.

The V call is TRBV28, the J call TRBJ2-7; D may correspond to TRBD1 or TRBD2 (6 bases each). Germline V gene lookup returns CDR1 MDHEN and CDR2 SYDVKM. V dropped 5 bases and J dropped 3 bases, with 14 bases sitting between them. The CDR3 is 14 amino acids. CDR3 nucleotides: TGTGCCAGCAGTCCCCCGGGGGCGGTCTACGAGCAGTACTTC. Translated, it gives CASSPPGAVYEQYF.

CDR3: CASSQEVASGGGKTQYF. The CDR3 DNA reads as TGTGCCAGCAGCCAAGAGGTGGCTAGCGGGGGGGGAAAGACCCAGTACTTC. V is TRBV4-2 and J is TRBJ2-5, with 12 bases lining up with TRBD2. The CDR3 sequence is 17 residues long. CDR1 LGHNA and CDR2 YNFKEQ come from the germline V gene. With 0 bases clipped from V and 6 bases from J, the junction kept 8 bases outside the gene matches.